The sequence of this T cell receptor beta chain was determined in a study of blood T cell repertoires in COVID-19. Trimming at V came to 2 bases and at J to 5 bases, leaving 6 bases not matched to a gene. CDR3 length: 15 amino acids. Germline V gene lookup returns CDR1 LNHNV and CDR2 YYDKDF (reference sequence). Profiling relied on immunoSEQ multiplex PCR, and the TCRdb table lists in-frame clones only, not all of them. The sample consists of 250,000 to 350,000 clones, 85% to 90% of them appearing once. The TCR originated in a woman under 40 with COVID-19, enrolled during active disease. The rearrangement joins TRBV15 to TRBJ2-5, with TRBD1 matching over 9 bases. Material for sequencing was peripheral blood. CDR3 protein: CATSRPGQGKETQYF. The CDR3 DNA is TGTGCCACCAGCAGACCGGGACAGGGAAAGGAGACCCAGTACTTC.